One and the same sample provided the 20 T cell receptor beta chains below, sequenced in a study of CD8+ T cells in alopecia areata (dated by TCRdb to the late 2010s). Libraries were made using the immunoSEQ multiplex PCR assay. For TCR sequencing, RNA was extracted from every sample and reverse transcribed into cDNA to serve as template. In TCRdb, the immuneACCESS table is reduced to in-frame sequences with V and J assigned. These tables do not hold every clone; where another copy was compared, an unresolved V gene accounts for under half, and the others remain unexplained. This sample has around 150,000 clones in its table, and approximately 60% of those were observed once. Of the sample, more than 4.5% is held by the ten largest clones. The material sequenced was CD4+ T cells sorted from blood. These receptors came from a human donor in good health.

The count of this clone is one. The V gene is TRBV5-1, the J gene TRBJ2-1; D gene uncertain. V lost 0 bases and J 7 bases, leaving 8 bases between the germline ends. CDR1 is SGHRS, CDR2 YFSETQ, per germline. CDR3 length equals 13 residues. The CDR3 reads CASSLVIGNEQFF. Here the CDR3 DNA reads TGCGCCAGCAGCTTGGTCATAGGTAATGAGCAGTTCTTC.

The chain is built from TRBV7-2 and TRBJ1-1, with TRBD1 as a possible D gene (6 bases). The V gene's germline CDR1 is SGHTA and CDR2 FQGNSA. The CDR3 has 16 amino acids. Trimming stripped 3 bases from V and 0 bases from J, with 14 bases between. The CDR3, as DNA: TGTGCCAGCAGCTTCCCACAGGGCTCCATGAACACTGAAGCTTTCTTT. Its protein is CASSFPQGSMNTEAFF.

This clone occurred once. J is TRBJ1-1 and V is TRBV25-1; D not certain. The germline V gene encodes CDR1 MGHDK and CDR2 SYGVNS. Trimming removed 1 base from V and 3 bases from J, with 12 bases in between. This CDR3 spans 15 amino acids. The CDR3 sequence: CASSELKGLDTEAFF. DNA of the CDR3: TGTGCCAGCAGTGAATTGAAAGGGTTGGACACTGAAGCTTTCTTT. Based on the CDR3 plus reference TRBV25-1 and TRBJ1-1, the full variable domain is EADIYQTPRYLVIGTGKKITLECSQTMGHDKMYWYQQDPGMELHLIHYSYGVNSTEKGDLSSESTVSRIRTEHFPLTLESARPSHTSQYLCASSELKGLDTEAFFGQGTRLTVV.

The J gene is TRBJ2-1, the V gene TRBV19, with 9 nucleotides matching TRBD2. Per the germline V gene, CDR1 is LNHDA and CDR2 is SQIVND (reference sequence). This CDR3 has 17 residues. Unmatched junction bases numbered 4, after V lost 1 base and J lost 0 bases. As DNA, the CDR3 is TGTGCCAGTAGTATAGGGCTAGCGGGAAGCTCCTACAATGAGCAGTTCTTC. This translates into CASSIGLAGSSYNEQFF.

The chain recombines TRBV5-1 with TRBJ2-3; D possibly corresponds to TRBD1 (6 bases). The CDR3 extends over 14 amino acids. Trimming left V 0 bases short and J 2 bases short, with 7 bases between. In germline, CDR1 is SGHRS, CDR2 YFSETQ. CDR3 residues: CASSLEGVTDTQYF. As DNA, the CDR3 is TGCGCCAGCAGCTTGGAGGGGGTCACAGATACGCAGTATTTT. The full variable domain, completed using reference TRBV5-1 and TRBJ2-3, is KAGVTQTPRYLIKTRGQQVTLSCSPISGHRSVSWYQQTPGQGLQFLFEYFSETQRNKGNFPGRFSGRQFSNSRSEMNVSTLELGDSALYLCASSLEGVTDTQYFGPGTRLTVL.

This chain joins TRBV27 and TRBJ2-7; maybe TRBD2 (7 bases). The CDR3 contains 15 residues. The germline V and J ends were trimmed by 5 bases and 5 bases, with 19 bases remaining between them. Germline CDR1 is MNHEY and CDR2 is SMNVEV (reference sequence). CDR3 nucleotide sequence: TGTGCCAGCAGTCCCGTCTTCGGGGGGCTGAACGAGCAGTACTTC. Protein product: CASSPVFGGLNEQYF.

The chain is built from TRBV29-1 and TRBJ2-7; 10 bases agree with TRBD1. Germline CDR1 SQVTM, CDR2 ANQGSEA. This CDR3 is built from 14 residues. With V trimmed by 7 bases and J by 1 base, 7 bases remained unmatched. CDR3 nucleotides: TGCAGCGCGAGGGACAGGGGAACATCCTACGAGCAGTACTTC. It is translated as CSARDRGTSYEQYF.

The chain recombines TRBV29-1 with TRBJ1-2; D possibly corresponds to TRBD1 (5 bases). The CDR3 covers 14 residues. Germline values: CDR1 SQVTM, CDR2 ANQGSEA. The V end was cut by 4 bases, the J end by 6 bases, with 18 bases between. Here the CDR3 DNA reads TGCAGCGTTGGCTCCCTTAACACGGGACATGGCTACACCTTC. It translates to CSVGSLNTGHGYTF.

This chain links TRBV5-1 with TRBJ2-5; 13 nucleotides match TRBD2. Germline CDR1 is SGHRS and CDR2 is YFSETQ. After removal of 5 bases from V and 4 bases from J, the junction contained 14 bases not matched to a gene. The CDR3 is 18 residues long. CDR3 DNA: TGCGCCAGCAGTGCCGGGACTAGCGGGATGGTGCTCCCAGAGACCCAGTACTTC. Its translation: CASSAGTSGMVLPETQYF.

This clone qualifies as medium-sized. The chain combines TRBV27 with TRBJ2-3; 10 bases match TRBD2. J was trimmed by 4 bases and V by 2 bases; bases with no gene match: 3. CDR3 length: 15 residues. Germline V gene sequence: CDR1 MNHEY, CDR2 SMNVEV (reference sequence). DNA of the CDR3: TGTGCCAGCAGTTTAACTAGCGGGGCATCAGATACGCAGTATTTT. It encodes CASSLTSGASDTQYF.

The chain carries TRBV2 and TRBJ2-4; D is ambiguous. Trimming pared 3 bases from V and 3 bases from J, leaving 3 bases between. Per the germline V gene, CDR1 is SNHLY and CDR2 is FYNNEI. The CDR3 has 12 residues. The CDR3 sequence: CASSDDKNIQYF. DNA of the CDR3: TGTGCCAGCAGTGATGACAAAAACATTCAGTACTTC.

In its sample, this clone was seen once. V usage is TRBV25-1 and J usage is TRBJ2-5; D gene ambiguous. CDR1 MGHDK and CDR2 SYGVNS come from the germline V gene. There are 14 residues in the CDR3. Trimming removed 1 base at V and 4 bases at J, with 10 bases between. CDR3 residues: CASSEFAGIETQYF. CDR3 bases: TGTGCCAGCAGTGAATTTGCCGGAATAGAGACCCAGTACTTC. Drawing the rest from reference TRBV25-1 and TRBJ2-5, the complete variable domain is EADIYQTPRYLVIGTGKKITLECSQTMGHDKMYWYQQDPGMELHLIHYSYGVNSTEKGDLSSESTVSRIRTEHFPLTLESARPSHTSQYLCASSEFAGIETQYFGPGTRLLVL.

This clone showed up just a few times. The chain carries TRBV25-1 and TRBJ2-7, with D perhaps assigned TRBD1 or TRBD2 (5 bases each). V lost 9 bases and J lost 3, with 15 bases in between. The length of the CDR3 is 13 residues. Per germline, CDR1 MGHDK and CDR2 SYGVNS. The CDR3 sequence: CASAGTHFYEQYF. CDR3 DNA sequence: TGTGCCAGTGCCGGGACCCACTTCTACGAGCAGTACTTC.

This chain joins TRBV5-1 and TRBJ1-2; possibly TRBD1 for D (5 bases). Trimming removed 0 bases from V and 4 bases from J, with 22 bases in between. This CDR3 has 18 amino acids. The germline gives CDR1 SGHRS, CDR2 YFSETQ. CDR3 coding DNA: TGCGCCAGCAGCTTGGCCGCCCCGCAGGGAGGGATCTTCTATGGCTACACCTTC. This gives the protein CASSLAAPQGGIFYGYTF.

The rearrangement uses TRBV7-9 and TRBJ2-7; D gene uncertain. V was pared by 5 bases and J by 1 base, with 9 bases between. CDR3 length: 13 residues. The germline gives CDR1 SEHNR, CDR2 FQNEAQ (reference sequence). Here the CDR3 reads CASSANNSYEQYF. CDR3 sequence (DNA): TGTGCCAGCAGCGCGAATAATTCCTACGAGCAGTACTTC.

The chain couples TRBV30 to TRBJ2-1; 15 nucleotides match TRBD2. The V gene end was trimmed by 3 bases and the J gene end by 7 bases; junction bases not matched to a gene: 13. Germline V gene sequence: CDR1 GTSNPN, CDR2 SVGIG (reference sequence). This CDR3 contains 18 residues. CDR3 region: CAWRTGGLAGGPGNEQFF. CDR3 nucleotide sequence: TGTGCCTGGAGAACAGGCGGACTAGCGGGAGGGCCAGGGAATGAGCAGTTCTTC. Looking up the rest from reference TRBV30 and TRBJ2-1 gives the full variable domain: SQTIHQWPATLVQPVGSPLSLECTVEGTSNPNLYWYRQAAGRGLQLLFYSVGIGQISSEVPQNLSASRPQDRQFILSSKKLLLSDSGFYLCAWRTGGLAGGPGNEQFFGPGTRLTVL.

This clone showed up just a few times. The chain recombines TRBV7-2 with TRBJ2-3, with 10 bases lining up with TRBD2. Trimming removed 4 bases from V and 4 bases from J; junction bases left unmatched: 8. This CDR3 has 16 residues. CDR1 and CDR2 from the germline V gene are SGHTA and FQGNSA. In DNA form, the CDR3 reads TGTGCCAGCAGCTCTGGGTCTAGCGGGAGTTCAGATACGCAGTATTTT. Translation: CASSSGSSGSSDTQYF. The full variable domain, completed using reference TRBV7-2 and TRBJ2-3, is GAGVSQSPSNKVTEKGKDVELRCDPISGHTALYWYRQSLGQGLEFLIYFQGNSAPDKSGLPSDRFSAERTGGSVSTLTIQRTQQEDSAVYLCASSSGSSGSSDTQYFGPGTRLTVL.

This chain connects TRBV28 to TRBJ1-1, with a possible D match to TRBD1 (5 bases). V lost 9 bases and J lost 8, with 16 bases in between. CDR3 length: 12 residues. Germline V lookup: CDR1 MDHEN, CDR2 SYDVKM. Here the CDR3 reads CASFNWGSEAFF. CDR3 nucleotides: TGTGCCAGTTTTAACTGGGGGTCAGAAGCTTTCTTT. The variable domain in full, with the rest retrieved from reference TRBV28 and TRBJ1-1, is DVKVTQSSRYLVKRTGEKVFLECVQDMDHENMFWYRQDPGLGLRLIYFSYDVKMKEKGDIPEGYSVSREKKERFSLILESASTNQTSMYLCASFNWGSEAFFGQGTRLTVV.

The chain combines TRBV10-3 with TRBJ2-1; maybe TRBD1 (6 bases). V was shortened by 4 bases and J by 5 bases, with 9 bases between the two germline ends. Germline V gene lookup returns CDR1 ENHRY and CDR2 SYGVKD. The CDR3 spans 13 residues. CDR3 in amino acids: CAISATGNNEQFF. CDR3 DNA sequence: TGTGCCATCAGTGCGACAGGCAACAATGAGCAGTTCTTC.

The chain employs TRBV30 and TRBJ1-6, with a possible D match to TRBD1 (5 bases). Trimming shortened V by 3 bases and J by 6 bases, and 9 bases separated the two germline ends. CDR1 is GTSNPN and CDR2 is SVGIG in the germline V gene (reference sequence). The CDR3 is 13 residues long. The CDR3 sequence is CAWSEQVNSPLHF. CDR3 nucleotide sequence: TGTGCCTGGAGCGAACAGGTTAATTCACCCCTCCACTTT. The entire variable domain, with the rest obtained from reference TRBV30 and TRBJ1-6, is as follows: SQTIHQWPATLVQPVGSPLSLECTVEGTSNPNLYWYRQAAGRGLQLLFYSVGIGQISSEVPQNLSASRPQDRQFILSSKKLLLSDSGFYLCAWSEQVNSPLHFGNGTRLTVT.